The 13 T cell receptor beta chains below come from one sample, sequenced in a study of blood T cell repertoires in COVID-19. The method was immunoSEQ multiplex PCR; TCRdb's version includes in-frame clones alone and lacks a portion of them. The sample records roughly 300,000 clones, 70% to 90% being singletons. Sequences were obtained from PBMCs or T cells enriched from blood (not recorded which). The receptors come from a woman aged 30 to 39 who had recovered from COVID-19.

The genes are TRBV27 and TRBJ2-1; 11 bases are shared with TRBD1. J gave up 3 bases and V 6 bases, and 1 base lay outside the gene matches. There are 14 residues in the CDR3. The germline V gene encodes CDR1 MNHEY and CDR2 SMNVEV (reference sequence). DNA of the CDR3: TGTGCCAGCAGGGGGACAGGGGGCTACAATGAGCAGTTCTTC. The encoded protein is CASRGTGGYNEQFF.

The chain's CDR3 is CASRPEHTGELFF. The CDR3 bases are TGTGCCAGCAGGCCGGAGCACACCGGGGAGCTGTTTTTT. V is TRBV2 and J is TRBJ2-2; D unclear. Looked up from germline, CDR1 is SNHLY and CDR2 is FYNNEI. The CDR3 is 13 amino acids. The ends were cut back, 6 bases at V and 3 bases at J, with 8 bases in the middle.

This clone was picked up one time. J is TRBJ2-3 and V is TRBV4-3, with a possible D match to TRBD1 (6 bases). V lost 4 bases and J lost 2, with 10 bases in between. Germline CDR1 LGHNA, CDR2 YSLEER. The CDR3 sequence is 14 residues long. The CDR3 loop reads CASSPGQITDTQYF. The DNA of the CDR3 is TGCGCCAGCAGCCCGGGACAAATCACAGATACGCAGTATTTT.

The chain employs TRBV19 and TRBJ2-1; D is possibly TRBD2 (6 bases). The germline V and J ends were trimmed by 4 bases and 5 bases, with 9 bases remaining between them. CDR3 length: 13 amino acids. The germline gives CDR1 LNHDA, CDR2 SQIVND (reference sequence). Here the CDR3 DNA reads TGTGCCAGTAGTACCGGAGGGGACAATGAGCAGTTCTTC. Translation gives CASSTGGDNEQFF.

V usage is TRBV30 and J usage is TRBJ1-1; D gene ambiguous. The germline V gene has CDR1 GTSNPN and CDR2 SVGIG (reference sequence). The CDR3 totals 13 residues. V was clipped by 8 bases and J by 4 bases, with 17 bases between them. The CDR3 here is CALLTGVGTEAFF. CDR3 DNA sequence: TGTGCCCTTTTGACCGGGGTCGGCACTGAAGCTTTCTTT.

The rearrangement joins TRBV19 to TRBJ1-1; perhaps TRBD1 as D (6 bases). This CDR3 region has 16 residues. Trimming pared 6 bases from V and 4 bases from J, leaving 21 bases between. Germline CDR1 and CDR2: LNHDA and SQIVND (reference sequence). CDR3 protein: CASSRFSGGKGTEAFF. The CDR3 DNA sequence: TGTGCCAGTAGCAGGTTTTCGGGGGGCAAGGGCACTGAAGCTTTCTTT.

The chain combines TRBV19 with TRBJ1-2, with D perhaps TRBD1 (5 bases). This CDR3 has 14 residues. V was pared by 5 bases and J by 1 base, with 11 bases between. Per the germline V gene, CDR1 is LNHDA and CDR2 is SQIVND (reference sequence). The CDR3 protein is CASSLVDNNYGYTF. CDR3 DNA: TGTGCCAGTAGTTTAGTGGACAATAACTATGGCTACACCTTC.

This clone was observed a single time. The V call is TRBV6-1, the J call TRBJ1-5; a weak D match, TRBD1 (6 bases). With 3 bases removed from V and 7 bases from J, the gap between germline ends came to 13 bases. This CDR3 is built from 14 residues. Germline CDR1 reads MNHNS; CDR2 reads SASEGT. The CDR3 spells CASSDRGMGQPQHF. Here the CDR3 DNA reads TGTGCCAGCAGTGACAGGGGTATGGGCCAGCCCCAGCATTTT.

The rearrangement uses TRBV14 and TRBJ1-4; D remains ambiguous. CDR3 length: 15 residues. Germline V gives CDR1 SGHDN, CDR2 FVKESK. Trimming took off 2 bases at V and 3 bases at J, with 10 bases between the two ends. CDR3: CASSQLRRANEKLFF. CDR3 nucleotide sequence: TGTGCCAGCAGCCAACTCCGGAGGGCTAATGAAAAACTGTTTTTT. Together with reference TRBV14 and TRBJ1-4, the CDR3 gives the full variable domain: EAGVTQFPSHSVIEKGQTVTLRCDPISGHDNLYWYRRVMGKEIKFLLHFVKESKQDESGMPNNRFLAERTGGTYSTLKVQPAELEDSGVYFCASSQLRRANEKLFFGSGTQLSVL.

The chain recombines TRBV7-2 with TRBJ1-6; maybe TRBD1 (5 bases). This CDR3 comprises 16 residues. In germline, CDR1 is SGHTA, CDR2 FQGNSA. Trimming removed 0 bases at V and 8 bases at J, with 14 bases between. The DNA of the CDR3 is TGTGCCAGCAGCTTAGCGTTCCAAACAGGAGATTCACCCCTCCACTTT. It yields the protein CASSLAFQTGDSPLHF.

V and J are TRBV19 and TRBJ1-2; D is unresolved. Germline V lookup: CDR1 LNHDA, CDR2 SQIVND (reference sequence). The CDR3 totals 14 residues. Trimming left V 3 bases short and J 4 bases short, with 12 bases between. The CDR3 coding sequence is TGTGCCAGTAGTATGGCGGTCCATCGCTATGGCTACACCTTC. As protein: CASSMAVHRYGYTF.

Turning to this clone: At the DNA level, this CDR3 is encoded by other sequences in the same sample as well. The rearrangement joins TRBV19 to TRBJ2-7, with 10 bases matching TRBD1. CDR1 is LNHDA, CDR2 SQIVND, per germline (reference sequence). This CDR3 region has 14 residues. V gave up 5 bases and J gave up 3 bases; unmatched junction bases: 4. The CDR3 DNA follows: TGTGCCAGTAGTCCCCGGACAGGGGGCTACGAGCAGTACTTC. This translates into CASSPRTGGYEQYF.

The CDR3 reads CASSLAAASSYNEQFF. DNA of the CDR3: TGTGCCAGCAGCTTAGCCGCAGCGAGCTCCTACAATGAGCAGTTCTTC. The V gene is TRBV7-8, the J gene TRBJ2-1; D remains ambiguous. CDR1 and CDR2 (germline): SGHVS, FQNEAQ. The ends were cut back, 0 bases at V and 0 bases at J, with 9 bases in the middle. This CDR3 is built from 16 residues.